The 12 T cell receptor beta chains listed next were all sequenced from one sample in a study of early T cells in non-severe SARS-CoV-2 infection (dated by TCRdb to the early 2020s). Receptor libraries were prepared by 5' RACE. Sequencer: NextSeq 500. In TCRdb, the public reads were trimmed at Q25 with fastp and aligned with MiXCR, with productive beta chains retained. Rows with a matching CDR3 protein are joined into one entry that keeps the most common DNA and genes. The sample table lists about 30,000 distinct CDR3 sequences, around 5% of them with a count of one. Approximately 3.5% of the sample is held by the ten biggest clonotypes. Material: whole blood. These TCRs come from an adult who was a healthcare worker with PCR-confirmed SARS-CoV-2 infection or an uninfected control (not recorded which).

This clonotype was counted between two and nine times. This chain connects TRBV7-2 to TRBJ2-1, with D perhaps TRBD2 (5 bases). This CDR3 comprises 14 residues. From germline, CDR1 is SGHTA and CDR2 FQGNSA. V lost 1 base and J lost 11, with 15 bases in between. CDR3 sequence (DNA): TGTGCCAGCAGCTTAGGGAATGTGGAGGAGAAGCAGTTCTTC. It translates to CASSLGNVEEKQFF.

This clonotype was recorded many times. The chain is built from TRBV14 and TRBJ2-1; 11 positions agree with TRBD2. Germline values: CDR1 SGHDN, CDR2 FVKESK. V was pared by 7 bases and J by 6 bases, with 5 bases of the junction left unmatched. This CDR3 contains 14 residues. CDR3 loop: CASTTSGMSNEQFF. The CDR3 nucleotides read TGTGCCAGCACGACTAGCGGGATGAGCAATGAGCAGTTCTTC.

The rearrangement links TRBV7-2 to TRBJ2-5; 7 positions agree with TRBD1. V lost 5 bases, J lost 7 bases, and 13 bases stayed unmatched. The CDR3 is 15 residues long. Germline V gives CDR1 SGHTA, CDR2 FQGNSA. The chain's CDR3 is CASSIEGARDSTQYF. For the CDR3, the DNA is TGTGCCAGCAGCATAGAGGGGGCCAGGGATTCGACCCAGTACTTC. The full variable domain, rest sourced from reference TRBV7-2 and TRBJ2-5, is GAGVSQSPSNKVTEKGKDVELRCDPISGHTALYWYRQSLGQGLEFLIYFQGNSAPDKSGLPSDRFSAERTGGSVSTLTIQRTQQEDSAVYLCASSIEGARDSTQYFGPGTRLLVL.

This clonotype was counted at least ten times. The rearrangement joins TRBV24-1 to TRBJ1-5; 8 bases are shared with TRBD1. After removal of 4 bases from V and 4 bases from J, the junction contained 8 bases not matched to a gene. This CDR3 spans 16 amino acids. The V gene's germline CDR1 is KGHDR and CDR2 SFDVKD. In DNA, the CDR3 is TGTGCCACCAGTGACATTTCGTGGACAGGGAATCAGCCCCAGCATTTT. Translating gives CATSDISWTGNQPQHF.

In this sample, this clonotype turned up many times. V is TRBV7-2 and J is TRBJ2-1; 14 nucleotides line up with TRBD2. The CDR3 spans 17 residues. J lost 4 bases, V lost 1 base, and 3 bases had no gene match. Per germline, CDR1 SGHTA and CDR2 FQGNSA. The CDR3 coding sequence is TGTGCCAGCAGCTTAGGAGGGACTAGCGGGAGTTACAATGAGCAGTTCTTC. Its protein is CASSLGGTSGSYNEQFF.

This clonotype was recorded many times. V and J are TRBV25-1 and TRBJ2-1; unclear D gene. The CDR3 totals 12 residues. Trimming cost V 0 bases and J 6 bases, with 3 bases left between them. Germline CDR1 reads MGHDK; CDR2 reads SYGVNS. The CDR3 DNA sequence: TGTGCCAGCAGTGAATACCCCAATGAGCAGTTCTTC. It is translated as CASSEYPNEQFF.

This sequence joins TRBV6-2 or TRBV6-3 and TRBJ2-2; TRBD1 might be the D (5 bases). Germline V gene lookup returns CDR1 MNHEY and CDR2 SVGEGT. With 7 bases removed from V and 6 bases from J, the gap between germline ends came to 12 bases. The CDR3 has 13 residues. CDR3 sequence: CASTRVYAGELFF. CDR3 sequence (DNA): TGTGCCAGCACCAGGGTTTATGCCGGGGAGCTGTTTTTT.

V gene TRBV27 combines with J gene TRBJ2-1, with 14 bases fitting TRBD2. CDR3 length equals 18 residues. The germline V gene has CDR1 MNHEY and CDR2 SMNVEV (reference sequence). Germline trimming cut 6 bases from V and 9 bases from J; bases unmatched to any gene: 16. As DNA, the CDR3 is TGTGCCAGCAGCCCACTTGCCTCCGGGACTAGCGGGAGTAGTGAGCAGTTCTTC. It codes for CASSPLASGTSGSSEQFF.

V usage is TRBV5-1 and J usage is TRBJ2-4; 7 positions agree with TRBD1. Germline V gene data show CDR1 as SGHRS and CDR2 as YFSETQ. J was trimmed by 6 bases and V by 4 bases; bases with no gene match: 4. This CDR3 is built from 13 residues. CDR3 sequence: CASSLGQRNIQYF. CDR3 DNA: TGCGCCAGCAGCCTGGGACAGCGAAACATTCAGTACTTC.

J is TRBJ2-2 and V is TRBV6-1; D perhaps matches TRBD2 (7 bases). The CDR3 totals 14 residues. The ends were cut back, 3 bases at V and 6 bases at J, with 11 bases in the middle. In germline, CDR1 is MNHNS, CDR2 SASEGT. CDR3 coding DNA: TGTGCCAGCAGTGATGGAGGGGGGGCCGGGGAGCTGTTTTTT. Translation: CASSDGGGAGELFF.

This clonotype was found a few times. This chain links TRBV9 with TRBJ1-3; D ambiguous. Trimming shortened V by 0 bases and J by 0 bases, and 7 bases separated the two germline ends. The germline CDR1 and CDR2 sequences are SGDLS and YYNGEE. CDR3 length: 15 residues. The CDR3 loop reads CASSVGGRSGNTIYF. In DNA, the CDR3 is TGTGCCAGCAGCGTAGGAGGCCGCTCTGGAAACACCATATATTTT.

This chain connects TRBV18 to TRBJ2-1; D is ambiguous. Trimming cost V 2 bases and J 5 bases, with 13 bases left between them. This CDR3 contains 15 residues. CDR1 KGHSH and CDR2 LQKENI come from the germline V gene. CDR3 coding DNA: TGTGCCAGCTCACCATTGGAGAATCGGGACAATGAGCAGTTCTTC. Its translation is CASSPLENRDNEQFF.